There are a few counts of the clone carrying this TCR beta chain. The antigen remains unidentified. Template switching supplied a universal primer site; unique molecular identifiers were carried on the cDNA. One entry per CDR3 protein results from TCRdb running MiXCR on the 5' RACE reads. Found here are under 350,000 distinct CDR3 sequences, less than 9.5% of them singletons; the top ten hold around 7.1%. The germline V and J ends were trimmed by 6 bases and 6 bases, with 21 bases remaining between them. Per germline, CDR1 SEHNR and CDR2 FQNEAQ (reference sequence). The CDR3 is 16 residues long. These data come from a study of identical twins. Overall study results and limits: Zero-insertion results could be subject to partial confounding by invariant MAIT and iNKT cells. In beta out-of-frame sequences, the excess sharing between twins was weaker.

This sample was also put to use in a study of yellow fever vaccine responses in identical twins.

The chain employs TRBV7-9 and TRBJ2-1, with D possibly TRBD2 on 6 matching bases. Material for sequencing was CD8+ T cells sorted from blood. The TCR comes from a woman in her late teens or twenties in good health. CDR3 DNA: TGTGCCAGCAGTCCCCCGTTGGCAGGGACTCGCAATGAGCAGTTCTTC. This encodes CASSPPLAGTRNEQFF.